This T cell receptor beta chain was profiled in a study of human T cells and chemical hapten exposure. Study context: Diphenylcyclopropenone was applied weekly to patients' scalps across the roughly 23-week study. Study-wide results and limits: It was expanded TCRs that formed significantly more large CDR3 similarity clusters than controls did. Once DPC sensitization occurred, TCRs above 1 in 1000 frequency showed no change.

Comment on this clonotype: Its target is unknown.

For the library, individual cDNA molecules each received unique molecular identifiers. TCRdb ran MiXCR on the RACE reads and lists one entry per CDR3 protein. There are roughly 38,000 distinct CDR3 sequences in the sample; about an eighth occur only once, and roughly 5.7% lies in the top ten. Time point given: pre-sensitization, week 0. As to treatment: therapeutic diphenylcyclopropenone sensitization with weekly scalp DPC. The clonotype originates from a young woman with alopecia areata. Some clones in this sample may be carry-over from other donors' samples. The source was whole blood, collected in connection with sensitization to the hapten diphenylcyclopropenone (DPC).

The chain's CDR3 is CASSLGSGAGGQFF. CDR3 in DNA: TGTGCCAGCAGCTTGGGATCAGGGGCTGGGGGGCAGTTCTTC. The genes are TRBV7-6 and TRBJ2-1; the D gene is possibly TRBD1 (6 bases). The CDR3 spans 14 residues. Trimming took off 3 bases at V and 12 bases at J, with 18 bases between the two ends. Germline CDR1 SGHVS, CDR2 FNYEAQ.